The source of this T cell receptor (beta chain) is a study of metastatic and nonmetastatic thyroid tumors. Study background: Comparison of repertoires was carried out across blood and tumor or nodule tissue from malignant and benign thyroid patients.

Under the authors' procedure: The study took CDR3 differences across clinicopathological groups and made a distant-metastasis classifier for papillary thyroid cancer from them. TCRdb reanalyzed the PCR reads with MiXCR. The V and J calls shown here were made by TCRdb, not taken from the authors' results. The sample contains around 15,000 clones, 3.5% to 4.5% of which appear only once. This clone was observed at least ten times. The target antigen is unknown. The entire patient cohort was treatment-naive prior to thyroid surgery. There are 15 residues in the CDR3. CDR1 is LGHDT, CDR2 YNNKEL, per germline (reference sequence). The V gene end was trimmed by 0 bases and the J gene end by 6 bases; junction bases not matched to a gene: 3. Regarding the study as a whole: Across blood and tumor, TCR beta diversity in malignant thyroid tumors was reportedly significantly higher than in benign nodules.

The clonotype originates from a female donor with papillary thyroid cancer or a benign thyroid nodule (not recorded which). Some clones in this sample may be carry-over from other donors' samples. Input material: tumor tissue. The chain recombines TRBV3-1 with TRBJ2-2, with 8 bases fitting TRBD2. For the CDR3, the DNA is TGTGCCAGCAGCCAAGAGGGACTAGAAGCCGGGGAGCTGTTTTTT. This translates into CASSQEGLEAGELFF.